The text below deals with one T cell receptor (beta chain). This table comes from immunoSEQ multiplex PCR, and its TCRdb copy is limited to in-frame clones, with some not included. This repertoire shows over 100,000 clones, roughly 85% found once; its top ten account for around 4.2%. CDR3 size: 14 residues. CDR1 and CDR2 (germline): SGHVS, FNYEAQ. Trimming took 5 bases from V and 2 from J; bases not matched to a gene: 3. The entry originates in a study of blood T cell repertoires in COVID-19. Study context: COVID-19 samples from acute and convalescent phases originated in the United States, Italy and Spain. Sources were T cells, B-cell-depleted T cells, or PBMCs; the material itself was cDNA or gDNA.

Sample: peripheral blood. The source is a man aged 40-49 years with acute or convalescent COVID-19. The chain couples TRBV7-6 to TRBJ1-3; TRBD1 matches 7 bases. The CDR3 loop reads CASSTDRAGNTIYF. DNA of the CDR3: TGTGCCAGCAGCACCGACAGGGCTGGAAACACCATATATTTT.